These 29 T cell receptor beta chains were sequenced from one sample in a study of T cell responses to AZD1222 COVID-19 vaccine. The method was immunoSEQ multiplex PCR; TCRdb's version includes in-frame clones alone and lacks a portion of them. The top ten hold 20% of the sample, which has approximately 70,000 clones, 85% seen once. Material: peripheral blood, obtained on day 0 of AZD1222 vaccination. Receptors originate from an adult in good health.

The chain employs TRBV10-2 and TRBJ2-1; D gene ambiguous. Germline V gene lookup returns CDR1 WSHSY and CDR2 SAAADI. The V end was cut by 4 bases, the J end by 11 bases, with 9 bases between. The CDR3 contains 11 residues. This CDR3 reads CASSAAEKQFF. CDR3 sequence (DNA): TGCGCCAGCAGTGCTGCTGAAAAGCAGTTCTTC.

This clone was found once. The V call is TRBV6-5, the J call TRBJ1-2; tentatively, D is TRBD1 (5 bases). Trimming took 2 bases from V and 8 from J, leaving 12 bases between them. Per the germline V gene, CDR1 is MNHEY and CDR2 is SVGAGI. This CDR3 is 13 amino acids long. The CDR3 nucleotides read TGTGCCAGCAGTTACGGGGGGTCGGCAGGCTACACCTTC. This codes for CASSYGGSAGYTF.

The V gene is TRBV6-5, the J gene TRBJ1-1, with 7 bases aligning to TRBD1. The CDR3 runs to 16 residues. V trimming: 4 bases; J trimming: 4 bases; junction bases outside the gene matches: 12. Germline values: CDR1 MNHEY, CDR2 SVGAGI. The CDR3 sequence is CASSSLISRGGTEAFF. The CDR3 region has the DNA TGTGCCAGCAGTTCCCTTATCTCCAGGGGGGGCACTGAAGCTTTCTTT.

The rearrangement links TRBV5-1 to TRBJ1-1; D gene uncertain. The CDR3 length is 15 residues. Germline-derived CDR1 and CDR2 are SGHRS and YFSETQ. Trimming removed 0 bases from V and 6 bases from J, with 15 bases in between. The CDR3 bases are TGCGCCAGCAGCTTGGGGCAGTCCTTAAGGGCTGAAGCTTTCTTT. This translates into CASSLGQSLRAEAFF. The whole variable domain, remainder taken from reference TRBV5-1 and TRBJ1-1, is KAGVTQTPRYLIKTRGQQVTLSCSPISGHRSVSWYQQTPGQGLQFLFEYFSETQRNKGNFPGRFSGRQFSNSRSEMNVSTLELGDSALYLCASSLGQSLRAEAFFGQGTRLTVV.

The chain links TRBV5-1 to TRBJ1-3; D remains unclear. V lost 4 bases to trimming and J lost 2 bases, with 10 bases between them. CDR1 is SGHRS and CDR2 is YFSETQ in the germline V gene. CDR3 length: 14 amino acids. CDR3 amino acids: CASSVAGAGNTIYF. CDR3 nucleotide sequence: TGCGCCAGCAGCGTTGCAGGCGCTGGAAACACCATATATTTT.

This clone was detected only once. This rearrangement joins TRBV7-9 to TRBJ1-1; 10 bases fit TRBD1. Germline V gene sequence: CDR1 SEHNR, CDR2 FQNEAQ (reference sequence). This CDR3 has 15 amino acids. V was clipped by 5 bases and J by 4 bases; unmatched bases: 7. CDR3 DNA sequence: TGTGCCAGCAGCCACCCGGGACAGGGGCTCACTGAAGCTTTCTTT. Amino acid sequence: CASSHPGQGLTEAFF.

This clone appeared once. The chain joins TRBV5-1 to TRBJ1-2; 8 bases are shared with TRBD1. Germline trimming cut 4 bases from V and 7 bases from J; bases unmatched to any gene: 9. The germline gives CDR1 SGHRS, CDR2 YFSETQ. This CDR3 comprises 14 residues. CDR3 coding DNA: TGCGCCAGCAGCCCGGACAGGGTTGTAGGTGGCTACACCTTC. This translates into CASSPDRVVGGYTF.

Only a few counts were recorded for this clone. The CDR3: CASSFRQTGELFF. CDR3 sequence (DNA): TGCGCCAGCAGCTTTAGACAGACCGGGGAGCTGTTTTTT. The chain combines TRBV5-1 with TRBJ2-2; perhaps TRBD1 as D (5 bases). The CDR3 has 13 amino acids. From germline, CDR1 is SGHRS and CDR2 YFSETQ. V lost 2 bases to trimming and J lost 5 bases, with 7 bases between them.

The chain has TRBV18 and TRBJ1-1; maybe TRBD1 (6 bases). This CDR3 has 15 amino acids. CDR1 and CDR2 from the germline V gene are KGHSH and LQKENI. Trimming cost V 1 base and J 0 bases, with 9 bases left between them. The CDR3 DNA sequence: TGTGCCAGCTCACCACAGGGGGGGCTGAACACTGAAGCTTTCTTT. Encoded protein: CASSPQGGLNTEAFF.

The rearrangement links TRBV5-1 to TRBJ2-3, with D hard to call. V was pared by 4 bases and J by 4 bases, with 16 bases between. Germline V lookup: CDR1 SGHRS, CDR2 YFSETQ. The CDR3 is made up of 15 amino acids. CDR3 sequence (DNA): TGCGCCAGCAGCCCCGGCATCCCAGGAGCAGATACGCAGTATTTT. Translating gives CASSPGIPGADTQYF. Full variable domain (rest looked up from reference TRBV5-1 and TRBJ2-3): KAGVTQTPRYLIKTRGQQVTLSCSPISGHRSVSWYQQTPGQGLQFLFEYFSETQRNKGNFPGRFSGRQFSNSRSEMNVSTLELGDSALYLCASSPGIPGADTQYFGPGTRLTVL.

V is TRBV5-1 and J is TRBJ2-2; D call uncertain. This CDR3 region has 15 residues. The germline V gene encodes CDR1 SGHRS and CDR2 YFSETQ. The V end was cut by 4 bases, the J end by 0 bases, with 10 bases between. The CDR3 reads CASSLRAANTGELFF. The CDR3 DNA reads TGCGCCAGCAGCCTACGCGCCGCGAACACCGGGGAGCTGTTTTTT.

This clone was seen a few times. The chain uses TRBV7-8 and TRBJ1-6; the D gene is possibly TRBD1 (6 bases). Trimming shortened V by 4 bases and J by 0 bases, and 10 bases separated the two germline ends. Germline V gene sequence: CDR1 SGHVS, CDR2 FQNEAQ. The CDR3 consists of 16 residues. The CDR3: CASSSRQASYNSPLHF. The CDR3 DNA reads TGTGCCAGCAGCTCGAGACAGGCCTCCTATAATTCACCCCTCCACTTT.

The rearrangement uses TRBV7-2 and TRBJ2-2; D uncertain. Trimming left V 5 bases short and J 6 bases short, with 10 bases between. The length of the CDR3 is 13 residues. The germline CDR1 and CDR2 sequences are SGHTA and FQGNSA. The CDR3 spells CASSLVGAGELFF. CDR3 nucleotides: TGTGCCAGCAGCCTGGTGGGCGCCGGGGAGCTGTTTTTT.

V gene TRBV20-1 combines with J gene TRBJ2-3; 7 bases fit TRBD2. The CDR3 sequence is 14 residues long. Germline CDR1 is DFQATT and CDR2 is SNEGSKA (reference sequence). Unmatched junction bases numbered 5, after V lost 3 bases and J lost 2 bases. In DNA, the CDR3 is TGCAGTGCTAGTTTTACTAGCGACACAGATACGCAGTATTTT. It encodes CSASFTSDTDTQYF.

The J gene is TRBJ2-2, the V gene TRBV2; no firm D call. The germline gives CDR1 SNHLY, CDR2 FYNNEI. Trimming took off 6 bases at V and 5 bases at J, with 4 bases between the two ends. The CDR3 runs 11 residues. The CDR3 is CASRVTGELFF. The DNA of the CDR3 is TGTGCCAGCAGGGTGACCGGGGAGCTGTTTTTT.

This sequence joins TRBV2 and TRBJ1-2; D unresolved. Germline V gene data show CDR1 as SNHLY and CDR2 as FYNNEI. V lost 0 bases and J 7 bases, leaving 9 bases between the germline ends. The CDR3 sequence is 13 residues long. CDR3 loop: CASSEALWAGYTF. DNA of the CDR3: TGTGCCAGCAGTGAAGCCCTCTGGGCTGGCTACACCTTC.

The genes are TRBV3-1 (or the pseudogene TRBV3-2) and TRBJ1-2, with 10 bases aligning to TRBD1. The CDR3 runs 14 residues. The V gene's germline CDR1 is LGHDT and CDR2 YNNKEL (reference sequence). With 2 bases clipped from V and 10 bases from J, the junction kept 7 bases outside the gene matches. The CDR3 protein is CASSQYRGQGPYTF. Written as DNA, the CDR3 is TGTGCCAGCAGCCAATACAGGGGACAGGGGCCCTACACCTTC.

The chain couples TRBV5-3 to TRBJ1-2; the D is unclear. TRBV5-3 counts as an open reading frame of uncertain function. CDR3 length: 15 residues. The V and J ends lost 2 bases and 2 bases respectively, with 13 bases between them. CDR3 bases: TGTGCCAGAAGCTTAAATCAAGTCCAGAACTATGGCTACACCTTC. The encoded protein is CARSLNQVQNYGYTF.

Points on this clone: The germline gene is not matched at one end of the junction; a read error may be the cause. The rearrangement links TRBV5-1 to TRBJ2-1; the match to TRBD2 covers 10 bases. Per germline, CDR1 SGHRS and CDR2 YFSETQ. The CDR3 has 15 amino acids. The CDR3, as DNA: TGCGCCAGCAGCTTGGCCGCCAGCGGGAGGGCCGGTATGATCTTC. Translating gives CASSLAASGRAGMIF.

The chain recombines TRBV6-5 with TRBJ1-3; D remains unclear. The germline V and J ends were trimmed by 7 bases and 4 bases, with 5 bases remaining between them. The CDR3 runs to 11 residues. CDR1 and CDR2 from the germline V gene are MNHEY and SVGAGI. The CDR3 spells CASMRGNTIYF. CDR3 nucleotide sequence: TGTGCCAGCATGCGAGGAAACACCATATATTTT.

The CDR3 coding sequence is TGTGCCAGCAGACAGAGGACAAGGGAGACCCAGTACTTC. It specifies CASRQRTRETQYF. The V call is TRBV27, the J call TRBJ2-5, with D possibly matching TRBD1 (5 bases). Trimming took 6 bases from V and 5 from J, leaving 13 bases between them. CDR1 and CDR2 from the germline V gene are MNHEY and SMNVEV (reference sequence). The CDR3 runs 13 residues.

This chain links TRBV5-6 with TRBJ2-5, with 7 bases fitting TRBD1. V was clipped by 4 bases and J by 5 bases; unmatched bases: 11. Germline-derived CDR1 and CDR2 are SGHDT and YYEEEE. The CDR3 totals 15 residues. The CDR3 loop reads CASSTLTGWGETQYF. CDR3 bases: TGTGCCAGCAGCACCCTGACAGGGTGGGGGGAGACCCAGTACTTC.

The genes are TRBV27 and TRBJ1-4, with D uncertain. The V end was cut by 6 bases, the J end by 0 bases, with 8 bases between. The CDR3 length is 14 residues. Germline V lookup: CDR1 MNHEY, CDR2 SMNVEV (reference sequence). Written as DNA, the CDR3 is TGTGCCAGCAGGCCCACCCCAACTAATGAAAAACTGTTTTTT. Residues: CASRPTPTNEKLFF.

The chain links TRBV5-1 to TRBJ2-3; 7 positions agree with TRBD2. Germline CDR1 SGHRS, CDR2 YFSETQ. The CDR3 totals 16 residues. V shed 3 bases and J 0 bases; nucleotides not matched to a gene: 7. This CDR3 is CASSWGLSRSTDTQYF. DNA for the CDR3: TGCGCCAGCAGCTGGGGACTAAGTCGGAGCACAGATACGCAGTATTTT.

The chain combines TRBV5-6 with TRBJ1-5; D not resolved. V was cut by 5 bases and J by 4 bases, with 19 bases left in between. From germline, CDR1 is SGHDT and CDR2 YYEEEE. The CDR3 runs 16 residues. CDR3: CASSLTISTENQPQHF. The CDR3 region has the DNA TGTGCCAGCAGTTTAACGATCTCTACAGAGAATCAGCCCCAGCATTTT.

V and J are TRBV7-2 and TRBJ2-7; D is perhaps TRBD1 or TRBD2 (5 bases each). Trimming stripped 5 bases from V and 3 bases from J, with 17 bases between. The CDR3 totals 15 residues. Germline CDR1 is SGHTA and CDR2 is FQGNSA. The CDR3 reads CASSVTRQLLYEQYF. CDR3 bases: TGTGCCAGCAGCGTAACTAGACAGCTACTCTACGAGCAGTACTTC.

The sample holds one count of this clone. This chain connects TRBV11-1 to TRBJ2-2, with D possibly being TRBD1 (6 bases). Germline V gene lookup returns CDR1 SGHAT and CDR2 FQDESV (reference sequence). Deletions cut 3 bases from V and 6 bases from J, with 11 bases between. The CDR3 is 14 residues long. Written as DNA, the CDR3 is TGTGCCAGCAGCTTCATCAGGGGAGCCGGGGAGCTGTTTTTT. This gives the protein CASSFIRGAGELFF.

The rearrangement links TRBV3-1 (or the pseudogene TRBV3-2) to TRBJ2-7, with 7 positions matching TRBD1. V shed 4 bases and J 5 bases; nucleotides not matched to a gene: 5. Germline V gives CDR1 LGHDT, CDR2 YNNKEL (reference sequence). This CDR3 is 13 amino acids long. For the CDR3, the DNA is TGTGCCAGCAGCCTGACAGGGATCGACGAGCAGTACTTC. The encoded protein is CASSLTGIDEQYF.

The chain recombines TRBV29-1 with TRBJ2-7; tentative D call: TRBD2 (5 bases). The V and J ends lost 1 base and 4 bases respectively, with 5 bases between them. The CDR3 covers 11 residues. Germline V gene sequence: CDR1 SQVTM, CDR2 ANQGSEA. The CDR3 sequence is CSVEGGYEQYF. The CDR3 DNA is TGCAGCGTTGAAGGCGGGTACGAGCAGTACTTC.